The 30 T cell receptor beta chains below were found in one sample sequenced in a study of OX40 agonist ivuxolimab in advanced cancers. Profiling relied on immunoSEQ multiplex PCR, and the TCRdb table lists in-frame clones only, not all of them. The sample carries tens of thousands of clones, 80% to 90% recorded once. The input for sequencing was CD4+ or CD8+ T cells sorted from blood, taken in a trial of the OX40 agonist ivuxolimab. Receptors originate from an adult with an advanced solid tumor such as melanoma, head and neck, liver or kidney cancer.

The V gene is TRBV28, the J gene TRBJ2-3; TRBD1 matches at 8 bases. Germline-derived CDR1 and CDR2 are MDHEN and SYDVKM. The trim removed 5 bases at V and 3 bases at J, leaving 10 bases unmatched. CDR3 length: 16 residues. The CDR3 bases are TGTGCCAGCAGTATCCCCAGGGGGCGAGGTACAGATACGCAGTATTTT. It encodes CASSIPRGRGTDTQYF.

The J gene is TRBJ1-5, the V gene TRBV4-1; tentatively, D is TRBD1 (5 bases). V lost 0 bases and J 7 bases, leaving 16 bases between the germline ends. The CDR3 is made up of 16 amino acids. CDR1 and CDR2 from the germline V gene are MGHRA and YSYEKL. This CDR3 is CASSQDYLGWGQPQHF. The CDR3 DNA is TGCGCCAGCAGCCAAGATTACCTCGGGTGGGGGCAGCCCCAGCATTTT.

The chain combines TRBV7-9 with TRBJ2-1, with D possibly being TRBD2 (5 bases). Looked up from germline, CDR1 is SEHNR and CDR2 is FQNEAQ (reference sequence). The CDR3 is 16 residues long. The germline V and J ends were trimmed by 7 bases and 4 bases, with 20 bases remaining between them. CDR3 loop: CASNLGRDTDYNEQFF. The CDR3 nucleotides read TGTGCCAGCAACCTCGGACGGGATACTGATTACAATGAGCAGTTCTTC.

The CDR3: CSVEDEGDSNQPQHF. The DNA of the CDR3 is TGCAGCGTTGAAGATGAGGGGGATAGCAATCAGCCCCAGCATTTT. V gene TRBV29-1 combines with J gene TRBJ1-5; maybe TRBD1 (6 bases). Germline V CDR1 and CDR2: SQVTM, ANQGSEA. Between the trimmed V and J ends, which lost 0 bases and 0 bases, there was a span of 9 bases. There are 15 residues in the CDR3.

This clone was detected a few times. This chain links TRBV10-2 with TRBJ1-2; D might be TRBD1 (6 bases). This CDR3 region has 15 residues. Deletions cut 6 bases from V and 4 bases from J, with 18 bases between. Germline V gene lookup returns CDR1 WSHSY and CDR2 SAAADI. This CDR3 is CASRAFGQQLYGYTF. CDR3 nucleotide sequence: TGCGCCAGCAGAGCATTTGGACAGCAACTCTATGGCTACACCTTC.

The rearrangement uses TRBV4-3 and TRBJ1-1; D uncertain. The CDR3 sequence is 14 residues long. V was shortened by 5 bases and J by 3 bases, with 13 bases between the two germline ends. Germline lookup yields CDR1 LGHNA and CDR2 YSLEER. Written as DNA, the CDR3 is TGCGCCAGCAGCGCCGGGCCGGGTGACACTGAAGCTTTCTTT. This translates into CASSAGPGDTEAFF.

The V call is TRBV9, the J call TRBJ2-2; TRBD1 agrees at 8 bases. The junction had 12 bases not matched to a gene; V was cut back by 4 bases and J by 7 bases. Germline loops: CDR1 SGDLS, CDR2 YYNGEE. This CDR3 region has 16 residues. CDR3 protein: CASSIGQGLRSGELFF. The CDR3 DNA is TGTGCCAGCAGCATCGGACAGGGCCTCCGTAGCGGGGAGCTGTTTTTT.

The table lists this clone with a count of one. The CDR3 DNA sequence: TGCAGCGTTGAACCCCGGGCCTGGGAGGAGACCCAGTACTTC. Its translation is CSVEPRAWEETQYF. The rearrangement uses TRBV29-1 and TRBJ2-5; D is perhaps TRBD2 (5 bases). Per germline, CDR1 SQVTM and CDR2 ANQGSEA. Trimming shortened V by 2 bases and J by 5 bases, and 15 bases separated the two germline ends. The CDR3 covers 14 residues.

V and J are TRBV4-1 and TRBJ2-1; no reliable D call. The V end lost 0 bases, the J end lost 3 bases, and 9 bases lay between the germline ends. CDR1 is MGHRA and CDR2 is YSYEKL in the germline V gene. This CDR3 comprises 15 residues. The CDR3 loop is CASSQDRANYNEQFF. CDR3 nucleotides: TGCGCCAGCAGCCAAGATCGGGCGAACTACAATGAGCAGTTCTTC.

The genes are TRBV6-1 and TRBJ2-2; D uncertain. Germline V lookup: CDR1 MNHNS, CDR2 SASEGT. V lost 1 base and J lost 10, with 1 base in between. The CDR3 is 10 amino acids. CDR3 loop: CASSEVELFF. The CDR3 region has the DNA TGTGCCAGCAGTGAAGTGGAGCTGTTTTTT.

The chain's CDR3 is CSAESRGMNTEAFF. DNA for the CDR3: TGCAGCGCGGAAAGCCGGGGAATGAACACTGAAGCTTTCTTT. The J gene is TRBJ1-1, the V gene TRBV29-1; D is undetermined. Germline V gene lookup returns CDR1 SQVTM and CDR2 ANQGSEA. This CDR3 region has 14 residues. V was shortened by 7 bases and J by 0 bases, with 15 bases between the two germline ends.

The chain has TRBV5-5 and TRBJ2-1, with 8 bases that match TRBD2. V dropped 0 bases and J dropped 8; count of bases not matched to a gene: 10. CDR3 length: 16 amino acids. Germline lookup yields CDR1 SGHKS and CDR2 YYEKEE (reference sequence). The CDR3 nucleotides are TGTGCCAGCAGCTTGGAGCCTAGCGGGTTATTGGATGAGCAGTTCTTC. It codes for CASSLEPSGLLDEQFF.

The table lists this clone with a count of one. As DNA, the CDR3 is TGTGCCAGCAGCTTAGGAATTGGCCTGAACACTGAAGCTTTCTTT. The encoded protein is CASSLGIGLNTEAFF. J is TRBJ1-1 and V is TRBV7-6; D unresolved. The CDR3 length is 15 residues. V dropped 1 base and J dropped 0 bases, with 9 bases sitting between them. Looked up from germline, CDR1 is SGHVS and CDR2 is FNYEAQ.

The chain uses TRBV6-1 and TRBJ1-5; tentative D call: TRBD1 (5 bases). The CDR3 is made up of 15 amino acids. The V end was cut by 4 bases, the J end by 3 bases, with 13 bases between. From germline, CDR1 is MNHNS and CDR2 SASEGT. CDR3 loop: CASSGVRQLNQPQHF. CDR3 bases: TGTGCCAGCAGTGGGGTTCGACAGCTCAATCAGCCCCAGCATTTT.

The rearrangement uses TRBV2 and TRBJ2-3, with 8 bases lining up with TRBD1. The J segment lost 4 bases and the V segment lost 2 bases, leaving 5 bases of the junction unmatched. Germline V gene data show CDR1 as SNHLY and CDR2 as FYNNEI. The CDR3 loop spans 15 amino acids. The CDR3 DNA sequence: TGTGCCAGCAGTGAATGGACAGGGCGTTCAGATACGCAGTATTTT. Its protein is CASSEWTGRSDTQYF.

In this sample, this clone turned up once. The chain is built from TRBV13 and TRBJ2-1; 13 bases map to TRBD2. Germline-derived CDR1 and CDR2 are PRHDT and FYEKMQ (reference sequence). This CDR3 has 18 amino acids. V lost 4 bases, J lost 2 bases, and 8 bases stayed unmatched. The CDR3 sequence: CASSSRTSGGLAYNEQFF. CDR3 nucleotide sequence: TGTGCCAGCAGCTCTCGGACTAGCGGGGGACTGGCCTACAATGAGCAGTTCTTC. Filled out from reference TRBV13 and TRBJ2-1, the complete variable domain reads AAGVIQSPRHLIKEKRETATLKCYPIPRHDTVYWYQQGPGQDPQFLISFYEKMQSDKGSIPDRFSAQQFSDYHSELNMSSLELGDSALYFCASSSRTSGGLAYNEQFFGPGTRLTVL.

This chain uses TRBV5-4 with TRBJ2-7, with D unclear. The CDR3 has 12 residues. From germline, CDR1 is SGHNT and CDR2 YYREEE (reference sequence). V was pared by 0 bases and J by 3 bases, with 4 bases between. The CDR3 protein is CASSLGGYEQYF. The CDR3 region has the DNA TGTGCCAGCAGCTTGGGGGGCTACGAGCAGTACTTC.

This clone was seen only once. The rearrangement joins TRBV6-1 to TRBJ1-5, with TRBD1 identical over 7 bases. Germline CDR1 MNHNS, CDR2 SASEGT. V gave up 2 bases and J gave up 3 bases; unmatched junction bases: 7. The CDR3 extends over 16 amino acids. The CDR3 region has the DNA TGTGCCAGCAGTGAACTAGGGGGCGACTACAATCAGCCCCAGCATTTT. Protein: CASSELGGDYNQPQHF.

The V and J genes are TRBV4-2 and TRBJ2-3, with a weak D call TRBD2 (5 bases). The CDR3 extends over 15 amino acids. The germline V gene has CDR1 LGHNA and CDR2 YNFKEQ. V was clipped by 1 base and J by 0 bases, with 8 bases between them. The CDR3 loop reads CASSQAEGSTDTQYF. In nucleotides, the CDR3 is TGTGCCAGCAGCCAAGCTGAGGGAAGCACAGATACGCAGTATTTT.

The count of this clone is one. One end of the junction is discordant with germline, which a read error may explain. The chain employs TRBV30 and TRBJ2-7; D may be TRBD2 (7 bases). The CDR3 is 14 residues long. Germline-derived CDR1 and CDR2 are GTSNPN and SVGIG (reference sequence). The CDR3: CAWNEEGGSYERYF. For the CDR3, the DNA is TGTGCCTGGAACGAGGAGGGGGGGTCCTACGAGCGGTACTTC.

The DNA of the CDR3 is TGTGCCAGCAGTTTGGGACAGGGGGGCACTGAAGCTTTCTTT. It encodes CASSLGQGGTEAFF. This chain links TRBV6-6 with TRBJ1-1; TRBD1 agrees at 11 bases. Germline trimming cut 4 bases from V and 4 bases from J; bases unmatched to any gene: 2. The CDR3 totals 14 residues. Germline lookup yields CDR1 MNHNY and CDR2 SVGAGI (reference sequence).

The rearrangement links TRBV29-1 to TRBJ2-1, with TRBD2 identical over 8 bases. There are 14 residues in the CDR3. Germline trimming cut 7 bases from V and 6 bases from J; bases unmatched to any gene: 11. Germline V CDR1 and CDR2: SQVTM, ANQGSEA. CDR3 amino acids: CSAKPGTSFNEQFF. CDR3 sequence (DNA): TGCAGCGCAAAACCCGGGACTAGTTTCAATGAGCAGTTCTTC.

This clone was detected a few times. The chain recombines TRBV11-2 with TRBJ2-1; D may be TRBD2 (6 bases). The CDR3 totals 15 residues. CDR1 is SGHAT and CDR2 is FQNNGV in the germline V gene. V was shortened by 2 bases and J by 5 bases, with 13 bases between the two germline ends. For the CDR3, the DNA is TGTGCCAGCAGCTTATTCGCGGGACCTAACAATGAGCAGTTCTTC. The encoded protein is CASSLFAGPNNEQFF. The whole variable domain, filled in from reference TRBV11-2 and TRBJ2-1, reads EAGVAQSPRYKIIEKRQSVAFWCNPISGHATLYWYQQILGQGPKLLIQFQNNGVVDDSQLPKDRFSAERLKGVDSTLKIQPAKLEDSAVYLCASSLFAGPNNEQFFGPGTRLTVL.

This rearrangement joins TRBV2 to TRBJ2-3, with TRBD1 as a possible D gene (6 bases). Germline V gene data show CDR1 as SNHLY and CDR2 as FYNNEI. The CDR3 contains 11 residues. V lost 10 bases, J lost 6 bases, and 11 bases lay in between. The CDR3 coding sequence is TGTGCCAAAATTCAGGGGGATACGCAGTATTTT. Its protein product is CAKIQGDTQYF.

This sequence joins TRBV11-2 and TRBJ2-1; TRBD2 agrees at 12 bases. The CDR3 loop spans 16 amino acids. Germline-derived CDR1 and CDR2 are SGHAT and FQNNGV. The J segment lost 9 bases and the V segment lost 3 bases, leaving 9 bases of the junction unmatched. CDR3 nucleotides: TGTGCCAGCAGCTTTGCCCGACTAGCGGGAGTCAGTGAGCAGTTCTTC. Translation: CASSFARLAGVSEQFF.

This clone was seen a handful of times. The chain joins TRBV12-5 to TRBJ1-5; D is uncertain. Per the germline V gene, CDR1 is LGHNT and CDR2 is FRNRAP. Trimming took off 1 base at V and 4 bases at J, with 5 bases between the two ends. The CDR3 has 13 amino acids. CDR3 in DNA: TGTGCTAGTGGTTTGGGGAATAATCAGCCCCAGCATTTT. Protein: CASGLGNNQPQHF.

The chain is built from TRBV10-3 and TRBJ2-2, with 8 bases fitting TRBD2. The CDR3 extends over 15 amino acids. Germline trimming cut 4 bases from V and 6 bases from J; bases unmatched to any gene: 7. In germline, CDR1 is ENHRY, CDR2 SYGVKD. CDR3 region: CAISGERELPGELFF. CDR3 DNA sequence: TGTGCCATCAGTGGTGAGCGGGAGCTCCCCGGGGAGCTGTTTTTT.

The chain couples TRBV7-6 to TRBJ1-2; D not resolved. Per the germline V gene, CDR1 is SGHVS and CDR2 is FNYEAQ. This CDR3 contains 15 residues. V was clipped by 1 base and J by 4 bases, with 13 bases between them. Written as DNA, the CDR3 is TGTGCCAGCAGCTTAGAGGTCCACCCCAGCTATGGCTACACCTTC. Its translation is CASSLEVHPSYGYTF.

This clone was seen more than once but under ten times. V is TRBV9 and J is TRBJ2-7; tentatively, D is TRBD1 (7 bases). The V and J ends lost 4 bases and 5 bases respectively, with 13 bases between them. The CDR3 totals 13 residues. CDR1 and CDR2 (germline): SGDLS, YYNGEE. CDR3 sequence (DNA): TGTGCCAGCAGCCCCAGGGGGGACCACGAGCAGTACTTC. This translates into CASSPRGDHEQYF.

The V call is TRBV6-6, the J call TRBJ1-5; 10 bases align to TRBD1. Trimming removed 6 bases from V and 3 bases from J; junction bases left unmatched: 5. Germline V gives CDR1 MNHNY, CDR2 SVGAGI (reference sequence). The CDR3 extends over 15 amino acids. The CDR3 region has the DNA TGTGCCAGCAGCCCGGACAGGGGGGTCAATCAGCCCCAGCATTTT. It yields the protein CASSPDRGVNQPQHF.